This TCR beta chain appears in the sequencing data of a study of CD8 T cells in ankylosing spondylitis. This clonotype has at least ten counts. What it binds is not known. Study observations and caveats: With a CD8+ phenotype, disease-linked clones were relatively rare in peripheral blood. Reportedly, matched ankylosing spondylitis synovial fluid was significantly enriched for disease-linked clones.

TCR beta libraries were made by quantitative 5'-RACE with molecular barcodes. MiXCR, run by TCRdb on the 5' RACE reads, gives a single entry per CDR3 protein. The data show about 160,000 distinct CDR3 sequences, around 20% seen once. After removal of 4 bases from V and 5 bases from J, the junction contained 4 bases not matched to a gene. This CDR3 has 14 amino acids. CDR1 and CDR2 from the germline V gene are LNHNV and YYDKDF (reference sequence). This TCR came from a male donor with ankylosing spondylitis or in good health (not recorded which). The rearrangement uses TRBV15 and TRBJ2-1, with 8 bases that match TRBD1. The specimen was blood, either unsorted or a sorted T cell fraction (not recorded which). This CDR3 is CATSTGQGHNEQFF. The CDR3 DNA reads as TGTGCCACCAGCACTGGACAGGGACACAATGAGCAGTTCTTC.